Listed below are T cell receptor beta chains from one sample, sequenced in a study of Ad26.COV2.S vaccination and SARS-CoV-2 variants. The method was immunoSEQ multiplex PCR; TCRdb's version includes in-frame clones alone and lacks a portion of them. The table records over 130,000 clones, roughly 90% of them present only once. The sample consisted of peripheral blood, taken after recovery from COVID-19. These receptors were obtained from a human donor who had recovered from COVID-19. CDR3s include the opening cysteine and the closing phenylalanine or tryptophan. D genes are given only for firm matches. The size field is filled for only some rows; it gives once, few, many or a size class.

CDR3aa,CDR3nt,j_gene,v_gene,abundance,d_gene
CASSLAPGQGGGYTF,TGTGCCAGCAGCTTAGCCCCGGGACAGGGAGGCGGCTACACCTTC,TRBJ1-2,TRBV7-2,.,TRBD1
CASTGAGQGYTGELFF,TGTGCCAGTACCGGAGCGGGACAGGGATACACCGGGGAGCTGTTTTTT,TRBJ2-2,TRBV19,.,TRBD1
CASTTLGRRGYTF,TGTGCCAGCACCACGTTGGGGCGGAGAGGCTACACCTTC,TRBJ1-2,TRBV28,.,.
CASSYGEGYTEAFF,TGTGCCAGCAGTTACGGCGAGGGGTACACTGAAGCTTTCTTT,TRBJ1-1,TRBV6-6,.,.
CASSEDGYLTDTQYF,TGTGCCAGCAGCGAGGACGGCTACCTCACAGATACGCAGTATTTT,TRBJ2-3,TRBV27,.,.
CASSYGAHPGELFF,TGTGCCAGCAGTTACGGGGCCCACCCCGGGGAGCTGTTTTTT,TRBJ2-2,TRBV6-2/TRBV6-3,.,.
CASRVQGARGYTF,TGTGCCAGCAGGGTGCAGGGGGCGCGCGGCTACACCTTC,TRBJ1-2,TRBV28,.,TRBD1
CASSPASSSYEQYF,TGTGCCAGCAGCCCCGCCAGTTCCTCCTACGAGCAGTACTTC,TRBJ2-7,TRBV27,.,.
CASSLQGVHTEAFF,TGTGCCAGCAGTTTACAGGGGGTACACACTGAAGCTTTCTTT,TRBJ1-1,TRBV6-5,.,TRBD1
CASSPMDRASGNTIYF,TGTGCCAGCAGCCCAATGGACAGGGCCTCTGGAAACACCATATATTTT,TRBJ1-3,TRBV14,.,TRBD1
CASSYRGRATGELFF,TGTGCCAGCAGTTACAGGGGGAGGGCCACCGGGGAGCTGTTTTTT,TRBJ2-2,TRBV6-5,.,.
CASRPGTSSKPTQYF,TGTGCCAGTAGACCTGGGACTAGCAGCAAGCCAACGCAGTATTTT,TRBJ2-3,TRBV19,once,TRBD2